A single sample is the source of the 28 T cell receptor beta chains below, sequenced in a study of blood T cell repertoires in COVID-19. The repertoire was sequenced with immunoSEQ multiplex PCR; TCRdb's copy has only in-frame clones and lacks some. Of some 28,000 clones listed, roughly 85% are singletons. The sequencing sample was made of peripheral blood. All receptors come from a human donor in a cohort sampled during active COVID-19.

V and J are TRBV18 and TRBJ2-6; 10 bases align to TRBD1. The length of the CDR3 is 18 residues. V gave up 0 bases and J gave up 3 bases; unmatched junction bases: 5. Germline V gene data show CDR1 as KGHSH and CDR2 as LQKENI. The CDR3 protein is CASSPPTGGINGANVLTF. CDR3 sequence (DNA): TGTGCCAGCTCACCACCGACAGGGGGCATCAATGGGGCCAACGTCCTGACTTTC.

This clone appeared a single time. V and J are TRBV11-3 and TRBJ2-7; D call uncertain. Trimming shortened V by 6 bases and J by 1 base, and 7 bases separated the two germline ends. The germline CDR1 and CDR2 sequences are SGHNT and YENEEA. The CDR3 contains 12 residues. The CDR3 DNA sequence: TGTGCCAGCAGTACATTTTCCTACGAGCAGTACTTC. The encoded protein is CASSTFSYEQYF. Looking up the rest from reference TRBV11-3 and TRBJ2-7 gives the full variable domain: EAGVVQSPRYKIIEKKQPVAFWCNPISGHNTLYWYLQNLGQGPELLIRYENEEAVDDSQLPKDRFSAERLKGVDSTLKIQPAELGDSAVYLCASSTFSYEQYFGPGTRLTVT.

The chain links TRBV6-5 to TRBJ2-4; possible D gene TRBD1, 6 bases. Trimming left V 2 bases short and J 15 bases short, with 17 bases between. This CDR3 is built from 13 residues. Germline CDR1 MNHEY, CDR2 SVGAGI. The CDR3 DNA is TGTGCCAGCAGTTACACCAGGACAGAATCTCTGTACTTC. It specifies CASSYTRTESLYF.

The rearrangement uses TRBV21-1 and TRBJ2-7; the DNA was not used to check the table's D call, TRBD2. TRBV21-1 represents a pseudogene. The CDR3 sequence is 17 residues long. In nucleotides, the CDR3 is TGTGCCAGCAGCAAAGTCGCGCCGGGACTCACTCTCTACGAGCAGTACTTC. Translation: CASSKVAPGLTLYEQYF.

This clone has a handful of counts. The gene calls are TRBV3-1 (or the pseudogene TRBV3-2) and TRBJ1-3; D might be TRBD1 (5 bases). The CDR3 contains 15 residues. The V gene lost 5 bases and the J gene lost 4 bases, with 15 bases spanning the gap. Per the germline V gene, CDR1 is LGHDT and CDR2 is YNNKEL (reference sequence). CDR3 nucleotides: TGTGCCAGCAGCGTCACGCGGGGGTCCGGAAACACCATATATTTT. Encoded protein: CASSVTRGSGNTIYF.

The chain has TRBV7-9 and TRBJ2-3; TRBD2 aligns across 11 bases. The J segment lost 2 bases and the V segment lost 3 bases, leaving 4 bases of the junction unmatched. This CDR3 spans 16 amino acids. Germline CDR1 and CDR2: SEHNR and FQNEAQ (reference sequence). The CDR3 protein is CASSLRLAGPTDTQYF. The CDR3 DNA reads as TGTGCCAGCAGCTTGAGACTAGCGGGGCCCACAGATACGCAGTATTTT. The whole variable domain, remainder taken from reference TRBV7-9 and TRBJ2-3, is DTGVSQNPRHKITKRGQNVTFRCDPISEHNRLYWYRQTLGQGPEFLTYFQNEAQLEKSRLLSDRFSAERPKGSFSTLEIQRTEQGDSAMYLCASSLRLAGPTDTQYFGPGTRLTVL.

The genes are TRBV6-5 and TRBJ2-5; a possible D gene is TRBD1 (5 bases). The germline V gene has CDR1 MNHEY and CDR2 SVGAGI. CDR3 size: 13 residues. V gave up 8 bases and J gave up 2 bases, with 12 bases separating them. The CDR3 nucleotides are TGTGCCAGCGGCCGCAAGGGGCAAGAGACCCAGTACTTC. As protein: CASGRKGQETQYF.

V is TRBV6-2 or TRBV6-3 and J is TRBJ1-4; D not certain. From germline, CDR1 is MNHEY and CDR2 SVGEGT. The CDR3 extends over 15 amino acids. Trimming took 4 bases from V and 7 from J, leaving 16 bases between them. The DNA for the CDR3 is TGTGCCAGCAGTTCCCACTACGGTCCGAGTGAAAAACTGTTTTTT. Translating it yields CASSSHYGPSEKLFF.

V and J are TRBV7-2 and TRBJ1-1, with 12 bases fitting TRBD1. Germline lookup yields CDR1 SGHTA and CDR2 FQGNSA. Losses at the gene ends were 3 bases for V and 11 bases for J; bases not matched to a gene: 4. The CDR3 is made up of 13 amino acids. The CDR3 protein is CASSFRDRGPAFF. CDR3 coding DNA: TGTGCCAGCAGCTTCCGGGACAGGGGGCCTGCTTTCTTT. The full variable domain, completed using reference TRBV7-2 and TRBJ1-1, is GAGVSQSPSNKVTEKGKDVELRCDPISGHTALYWYRQSLGQGLEFLIYFQGNSAPDKSGLPSDRFSAERTGGSVSTLTIQRTQQEDSAVYLCASSFRDRGPAFFGQGTRLTVV.

The chain joins TRBV19 to TRBJ1-4; TRBD1 matches 8 bases. The germline CDR1 and CDR2 sequences are LNHDA and SQIVND (reference sequence). The length of the CDR3 is 15 residues. The ends lost 6 bases at V and 1 base at J; junction bases unmatched: 4. Written as DNA, the CDR3 is TGTGCCAGTAGGGGGACAGGAAGAACTAATGAAAAACTGTTTTTT. Translating it yields CASRGTGRTNEKLFF.

The gene calls are TRBV4-1 and TRBJ1-5; maybe TRBD1 (5 bases). Trimming left V 0 bases short and J 6 bases short, with 12 bases between. Germline-derived CDR1 and CDR2 are MGHRA and YSYEKL. The CDR3 length is 15 residues. The chain's CDR3 is CASSQDVRVGQPQHF. In DNA form, the CDR3 reads TGCGCCAGCAGCCAAGATGTCAGGGTCGGTCAGCCCCAGCATTTT.

This chain connects TRBV19 to TRBJ2-7; 9 nucleotides align to TRBD2. This CDR3 is 16 amino acids long. Looked up from germline, CDR1 is LNHDA and CDR2 is SQIVND (reference sequence). Trimming took 5 bases from V and 2 from J; bases not matched to a gene: 10. The CDR3 nucleotides read TGTGCCAGTAGTCCCTGGGGTAGCGGGGGCCCCTACGAGCAGTACTTC. Amino acid sequence: CASSPWGSGGPYEQYF.

The chain uses TRBV27 and TRBJ1-1; D remains ambiguous. The germline gives CDR1 MNHEY, CDR2 SMNVEV (reference sequence). V was pared by 1 base and J by 2 bases, with 11 bases between. There are 15 residues in the CDR3. The CDR3 DNA reads TGTGCCAGCAGTTTATATTCCGGGTATAACACTGAAGCTTTCTTT. Translating it yields CASSLYSGYNTEAFF.

V and J are TRBV7-9 and TRBJ2-7, with 10 bases that match TRBD1. The germline V gene encodes CDR1 SEHNR and CDR2 FQNEAQ (reference sequence). There are 16 residues in the CDR3. V gave up 5 bases and J gave up 3 bases; unmatched junction bases: 10. This CDR3 reads CASSPLRWDRGYEQYF. The CDR3 coding sequence is TGTGCCAGCAGCCCATTGAGGTGGGACAGGGGCTACGAGCAGTACTTC. The whole variable domain, remainder taken from reference TRBV7-9 and TRBJ2-7, is DTGVSQNPRHKITKRGQNVTFRCDPISEHNRLYWYRQTLGQGPEFLTYFQNEAQLEKSRLLSDRFSAERPKGSFSTLEIQRTEQGDSAMYLCASSPLRWDRGYEQYFGPGTRLTVT.

The V and J genes are TRBV5-1 and TRBJ2-5; TRBD2 aligns across 13 bases. Germline-derived CDR1 and CDR2 are SGHRS and YFSETQ. The CDR3 has 17 residues. With V trimmed by 2 bases and J by 4 bases, 8 bases remained unmatched. CDR3 region: CASSFLTSGGPIETQYF. The CDR3 DNA reads TGCGCCAGCAGCTTCCTGACTAGCGGGGGGCCTATAGAGACCCAGTACTTC.

This chain uses TRBV18 with TRBJ2-1; D not resolved. This CDR3 region has 12 residues. Germline CDR1 KGHSH, CDR2 LQKENI. V lost 3 bases to trimming and J lost 7 bases, with 7 bases between them. The CDR3 loop is CASSPTANEQFF. CDR3 DNA: TGTGCCAGCTCACCTACAGCAAATGAGCAGTTCTTC.

The chain couples TRBV24-1 to TRBJ2-5; 13 nucleotides match TRBD2. Trimming removed 7 bases from V and 5 bases from J; junction bases left unmatched: 9. The CDR3 contains 16 residues. Germline V lookup: CDR1 KGHDR, CDR2 SFDVKD. CDR3 bases: TGTGCCACCAGCGGGACTAGCGGGACAGATAGGGAGACCCAGTACTTC. Translating it yields CATSGTSGTDRETQYF.

This sequence joins TRBV7-2 and TRBJ2-5; 8 nucleotides line up with TRBD1. From germline, CDR1 is SGHTA and CDR2 FQGNSA. CDR3 length: 17 amino acids. J was trimmed by 2 bases and V by 1 base; bases with no gene match: 9. The CDR3 region is CASSLVAGTGQQETQYF. CDR3 DNA sequence: TGTGCCAGCAGCTTAGTGGCGGGGACAGGTCAACAAGAGACCCAGTACTTC.

The chain carries TRBV7-2 and TRBJ2-7, with D maybe TRBD2 (5 bases). Germline CDR1 reads SGHTA; CDR2 reads FQGNSA. V shed 5 bases and J shed 3 bases, with 11 bases lying between them. This CDR3 contains 13 residues. DNA of the CDR3: TGTGCCAGCAGCCCTACCGGGAACTACGAGCAGTACTTC. The encoded protein is CASSPTGNYEQYF.

The chain is built from TRBV5-4 and TRBJ1-2; the D gene is possibly TRBD1 (5 bases). The germline V gene has CDR1 SGHNT and CDR2 YYREEE (reference sequence). The V and J ends lost 0 bases and 4 bases respectively, with 13 bases between them. This CDR3 contains 15 residues. The CDR3: CASSLGGQGSYGYTF. Written as DNA, the CDR3 is TGTGCCAGCAGCTTGGGTGGGCAGGGCAGCTATGGCTACACCTTC.

The V gene is TRBV7-2, the J gene TRBJ2-5; 9 bases are shared with TRBD2. Germline loops: CDR1 SGHTA, CDR2 FQGNSA. The junction had 12 bases not matched to a gene; V was cut back by 4 bases and J by 3 bases. The CDR3 spans 17 residues. CDR3 protein: CASSSRLGGGAKETQYF. CDR3 sequence (DNA): TGTGCCAGCAGCTCCCGACTGGGCGGGGGGGCAAAAGAGACCCAGTACTTC.

The J gene is TRBJ1-3, the V gene TRBV3-1 (or the pseudogene TRBV3-2); no clear D gene. The V end was cut by 5 bases, the J end by 0 bases, with 11 bases between. The CDR3 runs to 15 residues. Germline V gene sequence: CDR1 LGHDT, CDR2 YNNKEL (reference sequence). CDR3 amino acids: CASSLVRGSGNTIYF. In DNA form, the CDR3 reads TGTGCCAGCAGCTTAGTCCGGGGCTCTGGAAACACCATATATTTT.

This clone was counted a few times. The chain links TRBV5-6 to TRBJ1-1; no firm D call. Trimming removed 4 bases from V and 0 bases from J, with 10 bases in between. Germline loops: CDR1 SGHDT, CDR2 YYEEEE. The CDR3 loop spans 14 amino acids. The CDR3 bases are TGTGCCAGCAGCACGGCCGGGATGAACACTGAAGCTTTCTTT. Translating it yields CASSTAGMNTEAFF.

The chain is built from TRBV7-3 and TRBJ1-2, with a weak D call TRBD1 (5 bases). The CDR3 extends over 13 amino acids. The V and J ends lost 5 bases and 7 bases respectively, with 14 bases between them. Per germline, CDR1 SGHTA and CDR2 FQGTGA. The CDR3, as DNA: TGTGCCAGCAGCCCGAACCAGGGATCTGGCTACACCTTC. Translated, it gives CASSPNQGSGYTF.

The V gene is TRBV5-5, the J gene TRBJ1-2, with a weak D call TRBD1 (5 bases). Trimming removed 1 base from V and 8 bases from J, with 18 bases in between. Germline CDR1 and CDR2: SGHKS and YYEKEE (reference sequence). This CDR3 has 15 amino acids. The CDR3 region has the DNA TGTGCCAGCAGCTTGTTGGCAGGGCAACTGGAAGGCTACACCTTC. Residues: CASSLLAGQLEGYTF.

V and J are TRBV3-1 (or the pseudogene TRBV3-2) and TRBJ1-2; no clear D. Germline V gene sequence: CDR1 LGHDT, CDR2 YNNKEL (reference sequence). The CDR3 runs 17 residues. V was shortened by 0 bases and J by 4 bases, with 18 bases between the two germline ends. The CDR3 loop reads CASSQDLSSQAVYGYTF. CDR3 DNA sequence: TGTGCCAGCAGCCAAGATCTGTCGTCCCAGGCAGTCTATGGCTACACCTTC.

This chain links TRBV7-2 with TRBJ1-6; D ambiguous. CDR3 size: 17 residues. Trimming removed 0 bases from V and 0 bases from J, with 9 bases in between. Germline lookup yields CDR1 SGHTA and CDR2 FQGNSA. Here the CDR3 DNA reads TGTGCCAGCAGCTTAGCGCGCGGTAGCTCCTATAATTCACCCCTCCACTTT. It is translated as CASSLARGSSYNSPLHF.

This clone was detected a few times. This chain links TRBV2 with TRBJ1-2, with a weak D call TRBD1 (6 bases). Germline V gene sequence: CDR1 SNHLY, CDR2 FYNNEI. This CDR3 spans 12 amino acids. Trimming took 7 bases from V and 6 from J, leaving 12 bases between them. The CDR3 DNA reads TGTGCCAGCAACCGGGACACTAATGGCTACACCTTC. Amino acids: CASNRDTNGYTF.